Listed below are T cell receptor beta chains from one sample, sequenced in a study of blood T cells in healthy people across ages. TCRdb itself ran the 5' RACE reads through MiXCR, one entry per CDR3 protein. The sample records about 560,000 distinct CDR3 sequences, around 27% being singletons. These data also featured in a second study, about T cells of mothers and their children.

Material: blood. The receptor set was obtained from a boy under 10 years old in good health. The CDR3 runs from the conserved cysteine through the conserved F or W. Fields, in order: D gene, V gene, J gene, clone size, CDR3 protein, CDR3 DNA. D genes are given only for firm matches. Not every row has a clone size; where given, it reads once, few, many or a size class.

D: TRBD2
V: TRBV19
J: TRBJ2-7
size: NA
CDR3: CASSILPEVAGGLHEQYF
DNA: TGTGCCAGTAGTATCCTCCCGGAGGTAGCGGGAGGGTTACACGAGCAGTACTTC

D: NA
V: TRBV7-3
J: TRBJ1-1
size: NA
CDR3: CASSLLGISDTEAFF
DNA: TGTGCCAGCAGCTTACTAGGGATTAGCGACACTGAAGCTTTCTTT

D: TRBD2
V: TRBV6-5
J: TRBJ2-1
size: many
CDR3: CASSPTSGRNNEQFF
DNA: TGTGCCAGCAGCCCGACTAGCGGGAGGAACAATGAGCAGTTCTTC

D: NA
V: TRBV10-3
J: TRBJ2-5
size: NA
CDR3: CAIRAGQETQYF
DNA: TGTGCCATCAGGGCAGGCCAAGAGACCCAGTACTTC

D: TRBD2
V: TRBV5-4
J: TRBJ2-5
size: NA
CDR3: CASSLEASGTQETQYF
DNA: TGTGCCAGCAGCTTGGAGGCTAGCGGGACCCAAGAGACCCAGTACTTC

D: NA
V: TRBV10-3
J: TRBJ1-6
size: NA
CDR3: CASGWDKNNSPLHF
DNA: TGTGCCAGCGGGTGGGACAAGAATAATTCACCCCTCCACTTT

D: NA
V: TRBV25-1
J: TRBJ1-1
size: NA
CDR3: CASSAVTEAFF
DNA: TGTGCCAGCAGTGCAGTCACTGAAGCTTTCTTT

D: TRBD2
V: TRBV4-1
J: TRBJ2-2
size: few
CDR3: CASSPLAGGVMGELFF
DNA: TGCGCCAGCAGCCCATTAGCGGGCGGCGTAATGGGGGAGCTGTTTTTT

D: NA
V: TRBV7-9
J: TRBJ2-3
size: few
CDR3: CASTPPFAEGTDTQYF
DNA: TGTGCCAGCACCCCCCCCTTTGCGGAAGGGACAGATACGCAGTATTTT

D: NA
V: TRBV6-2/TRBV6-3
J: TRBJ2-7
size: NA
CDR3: CASSPTVPSYEQYF
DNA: TGTGCCAGCAGCCCGACAGTGCCTTCCTACGAGCAGTACTTC

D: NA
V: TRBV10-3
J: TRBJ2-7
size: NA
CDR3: CAISESRESGYEQYF
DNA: TGTGCCATCAGTGAGTCTCGGGAATCAGGCTACGAGCAGTACTTC

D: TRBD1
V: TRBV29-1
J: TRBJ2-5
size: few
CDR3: CSVDPKTGQETQYF
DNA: TGCAGCGTTGACCCCAAGACAGGGCAAGAGACCCAGTACTTC

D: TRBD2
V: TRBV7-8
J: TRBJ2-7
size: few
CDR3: CASSLAGLAGEYF
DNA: TGTGCCAGCAGCTTAGCAGGACTAGCGGGCGAGTACTTC

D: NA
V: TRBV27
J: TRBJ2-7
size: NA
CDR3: CASSLGGPFYEQYF
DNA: TGTGCTAGCAGTTTGGGGGGACCCTTCTACGAGCAGTACTTC

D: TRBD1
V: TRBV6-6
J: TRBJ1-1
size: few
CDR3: CASRLDRGDTEAFF
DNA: TGTGCCAGCAGGCTCGACAGGGGGGACACTGAAGCTTTCTTT

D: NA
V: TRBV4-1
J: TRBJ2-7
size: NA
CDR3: CASSQDLGQFAYEQYF
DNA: TGCGCCAGCAGCCAAGATCTTGGACAGTTCGCCTACGAGCAGTACTTC

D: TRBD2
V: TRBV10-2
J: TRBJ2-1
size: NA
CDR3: CASATSGRDNEQFF
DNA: TGCGCCAGCGCGACTAGCGGGAGGGACAATGAGCAGTTCTTC

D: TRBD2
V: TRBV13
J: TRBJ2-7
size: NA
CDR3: CASSPTPLAGVKEQYF
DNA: TGTGCCAGCAGCCCGACTCCACTAGCGGGAGTGAAAGAGCAGTACTTC